In this sample, the clone carrying this T cell receptor (beta chain) turned up a few times. From the 5' RACE reads, TCRdb called clonotypes with MiXCR, one entry per CDR3 protein. This table has under 450,000 distinct CDR3 sequences, around 18% appearing once. The data stem from a study of identical twins. The CDR3 extends over 12 amino acids. Between the trimmed V and J ends, which lost 6 bases and 1 base, there was a span of 6 bases. Germline V lookup: CDR1 SGHKS, CDR2 YYEKEE (reference sequence). This chain uses TRBV5-5 with TRBJ2-3; D is undetermined. This receptor was obtained from a man in his fifties or sixties in good health. The sequenced sample was naive T cells sorted from blood. CDR3 in DNA: TGTGCCAGCACTGAGGGCACAGATACGCAGTATTTT. It codes for CASTEGTDTQYF.